This T cell receptor beta chain was identified in a study of neurological immune-mediated disorders. General study results and limits: Among expanded clones, no CDR3 amino acid sequences were shared across subjects, a pattern suggesting private repertoires in all groups.

Where libraries were unsorted, they were derived from 2 million PBMCs stored at -80 degrees C. In each sequencing run, over 180 million TCR-beta sequences were generated from 15-18 subjects. MiXCR, run by TCRdb on the 5' RACE reads, gives a single entry per CDR3 protein. The sample holds tens of thousands of distinct CDR3 sequences; around 3.6% are singletons and the top ten take roughly 1.5%. This CDR3 has 12 amino acids. Germline lookup yields CDR1 MNHEY and CDR2 SVGAGI. V was pared by 6 bases and J by 7 bases, with 4 bases of the junction left unmatched. This clonotype was detected ten times or more. Antigen unknown.

This sequence joins TRBV6-5 and TRBJ1-2; 8 nucleotides agree with TRBD1. The clonotype originates from a man aged 25 to 40 with multiple sclerosis. The sample consisted of PBMCs. CDR3 coding DNA: TGTGCCAGCAGGCAGGGGGCGGGTGGCTACACCTTC. Its protein product is CASRQGAGGYTF.